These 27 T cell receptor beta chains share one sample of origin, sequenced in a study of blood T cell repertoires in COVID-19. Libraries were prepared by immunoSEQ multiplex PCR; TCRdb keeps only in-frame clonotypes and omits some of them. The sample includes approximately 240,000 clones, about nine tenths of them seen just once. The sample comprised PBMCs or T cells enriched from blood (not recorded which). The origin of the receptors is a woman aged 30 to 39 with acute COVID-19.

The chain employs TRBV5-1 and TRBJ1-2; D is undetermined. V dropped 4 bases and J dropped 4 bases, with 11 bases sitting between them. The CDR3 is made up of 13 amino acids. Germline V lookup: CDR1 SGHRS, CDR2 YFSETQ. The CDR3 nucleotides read TGCGCCAGCAGCACGCCGGAGGCCTATGGCTACACCTTC. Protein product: CASSTPEAYGYTF.

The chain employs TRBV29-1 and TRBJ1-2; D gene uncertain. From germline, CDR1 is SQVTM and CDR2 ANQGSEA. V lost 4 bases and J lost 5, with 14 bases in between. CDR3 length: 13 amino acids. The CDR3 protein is CSVALSPSYGYTF. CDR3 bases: TGCAGCGTTGCCCTGTCCCCTTCTTATGGCTACACCTTC.

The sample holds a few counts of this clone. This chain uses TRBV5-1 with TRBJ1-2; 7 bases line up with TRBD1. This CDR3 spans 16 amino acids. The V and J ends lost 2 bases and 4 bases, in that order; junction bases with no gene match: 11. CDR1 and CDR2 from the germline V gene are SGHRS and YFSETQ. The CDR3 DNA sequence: TGCGCCAGCAGCTTCGACCCACAGGGGCGGAGCTATGGCTACACCTTC. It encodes CASSFDPQGRSYGYTF.

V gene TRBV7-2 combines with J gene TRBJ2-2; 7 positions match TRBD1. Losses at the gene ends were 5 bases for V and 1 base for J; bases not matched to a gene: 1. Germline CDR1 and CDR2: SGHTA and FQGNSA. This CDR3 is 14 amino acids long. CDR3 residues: CASSTGVNTGELFF. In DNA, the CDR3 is TGTGCCAGCAGCACAGGGGTGAACACCGGGGAGCTGTTTTTT.

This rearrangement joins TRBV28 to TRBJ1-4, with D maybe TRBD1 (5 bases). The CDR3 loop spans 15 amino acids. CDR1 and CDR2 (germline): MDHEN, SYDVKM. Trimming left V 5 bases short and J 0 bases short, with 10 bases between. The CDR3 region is CASSPQGTTNEKLFF. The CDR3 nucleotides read TGTGCCAGCAGTCCCCAGGGAACAACTAATGAAAAACTGTTTTTT.

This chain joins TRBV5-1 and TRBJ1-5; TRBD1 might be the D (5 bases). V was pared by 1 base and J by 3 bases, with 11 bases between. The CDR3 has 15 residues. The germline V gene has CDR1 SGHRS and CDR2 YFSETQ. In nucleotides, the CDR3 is TGCGCCAGCAGCTTGACAGGTGCAAACAATCAGCCCCAGCATTTT. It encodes CASSLTGANNQPQHF.

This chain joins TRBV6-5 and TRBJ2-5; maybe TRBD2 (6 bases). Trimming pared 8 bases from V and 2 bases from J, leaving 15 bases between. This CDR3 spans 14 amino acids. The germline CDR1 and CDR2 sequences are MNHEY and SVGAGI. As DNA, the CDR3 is TGTGCCAGCTCCCCCAGGGCGGGGCAAGAGACCCAGTACTTC. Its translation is CASSPRAGQETQYF.

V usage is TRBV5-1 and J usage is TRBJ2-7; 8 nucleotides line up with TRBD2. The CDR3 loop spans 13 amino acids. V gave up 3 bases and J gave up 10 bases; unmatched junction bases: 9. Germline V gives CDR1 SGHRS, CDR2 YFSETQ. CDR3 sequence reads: CASSWVAGQIQYF. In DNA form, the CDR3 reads TGCGCCAGCAGCTGGGTAGCGGGGCAAATCCAGTACTTC.

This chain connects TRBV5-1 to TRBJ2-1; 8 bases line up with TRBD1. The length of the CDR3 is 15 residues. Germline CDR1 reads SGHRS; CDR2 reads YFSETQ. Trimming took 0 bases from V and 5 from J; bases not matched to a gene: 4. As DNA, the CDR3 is TGCGCCAGCAGCTTGGGAGACAGGGGCCACAATGAGCAGTTCTTC. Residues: CASSLGDRGHNEQFF.

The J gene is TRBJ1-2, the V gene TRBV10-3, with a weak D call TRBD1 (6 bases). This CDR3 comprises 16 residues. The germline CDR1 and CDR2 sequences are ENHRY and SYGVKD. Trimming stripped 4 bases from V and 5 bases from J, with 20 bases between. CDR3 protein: CAISGRGGEGRYGYTF. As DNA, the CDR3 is TGTGCCATCAGTGGGCGAGGGGGGGAAGGAAGATATGGCTACACCTTC.

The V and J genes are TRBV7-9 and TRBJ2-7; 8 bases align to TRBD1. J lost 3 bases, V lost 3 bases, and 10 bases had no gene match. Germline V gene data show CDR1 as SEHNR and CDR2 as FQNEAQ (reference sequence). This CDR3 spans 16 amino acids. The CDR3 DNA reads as TGTGCCAGCAGCTTGGGCCCGGACAGGGACTTCTACGAGCAGTACTTC. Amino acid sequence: CASSLGPDRDFYEQYF.

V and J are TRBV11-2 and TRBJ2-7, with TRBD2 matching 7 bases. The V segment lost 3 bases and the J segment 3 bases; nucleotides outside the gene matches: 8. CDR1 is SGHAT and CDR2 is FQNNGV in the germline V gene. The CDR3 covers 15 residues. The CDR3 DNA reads TGTGCCAGCAGCTTTAATGGCGGGAGCGTCTACGAGCAGTACTTC. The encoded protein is CASSFNGGSVYEQYF.

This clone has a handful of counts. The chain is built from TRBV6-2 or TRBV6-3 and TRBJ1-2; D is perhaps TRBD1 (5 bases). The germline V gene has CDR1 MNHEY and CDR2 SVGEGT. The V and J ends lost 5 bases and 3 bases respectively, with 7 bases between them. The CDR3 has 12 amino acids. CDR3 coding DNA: TGTGCCAGCAGTACAGGATACTATGGCTACACCTTC. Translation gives CASSTGYYGYTF.

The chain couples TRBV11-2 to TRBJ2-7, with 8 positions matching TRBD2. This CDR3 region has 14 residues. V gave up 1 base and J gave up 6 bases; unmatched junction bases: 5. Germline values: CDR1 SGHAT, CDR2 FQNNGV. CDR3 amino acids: CASSLVGLVSEQYF. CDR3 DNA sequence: TGTGCCAGCAGCTTAGTGGGACTAGTGAGCGAGCAGTACTTC.

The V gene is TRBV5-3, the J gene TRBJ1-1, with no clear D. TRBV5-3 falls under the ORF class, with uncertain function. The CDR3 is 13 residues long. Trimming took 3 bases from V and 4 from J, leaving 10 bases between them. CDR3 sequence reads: CARSWNPGTEAFF. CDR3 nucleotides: TGTGCCAGAAGCTGGAACCCGGGCACTGAAGCTTTCTTT.

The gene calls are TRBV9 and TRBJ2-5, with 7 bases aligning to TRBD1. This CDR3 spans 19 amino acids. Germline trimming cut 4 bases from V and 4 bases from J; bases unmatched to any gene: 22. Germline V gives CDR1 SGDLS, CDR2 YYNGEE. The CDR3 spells CASSTTPLGDSSLRETQYF. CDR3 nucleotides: TGTGCCAGCAGCACGACGCCTCTAGGGGACAGTTCGCTTCGAGAGACCCAGTACTTC.

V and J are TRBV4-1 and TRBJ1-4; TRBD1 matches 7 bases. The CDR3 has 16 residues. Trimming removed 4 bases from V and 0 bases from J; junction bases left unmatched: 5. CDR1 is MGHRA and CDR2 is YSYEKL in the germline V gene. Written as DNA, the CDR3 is TGCGCCAGCAGCCCGGGACAGATAGCAACTAATGAAAAACTGTTTTTT. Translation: CASSPGQIATNEKLFF.

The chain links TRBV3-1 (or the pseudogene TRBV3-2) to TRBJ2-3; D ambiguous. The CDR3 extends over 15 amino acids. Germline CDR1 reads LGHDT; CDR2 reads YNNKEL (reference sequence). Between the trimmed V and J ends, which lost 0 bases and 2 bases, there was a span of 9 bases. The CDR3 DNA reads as TGTGCCAGCAGCCAAGATCTATCCTTCACAGATACGCAGTATTTT. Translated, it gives CASSQDLSFTDTQYF.

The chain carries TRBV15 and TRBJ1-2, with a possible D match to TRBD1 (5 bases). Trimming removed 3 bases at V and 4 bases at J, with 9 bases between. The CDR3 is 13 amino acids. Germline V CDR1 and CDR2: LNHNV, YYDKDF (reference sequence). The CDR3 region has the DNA TGTGCCACCAGCAGCAGGGAGGGCTATGGCTACACCTTC. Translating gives CATSSREGYGYTF.

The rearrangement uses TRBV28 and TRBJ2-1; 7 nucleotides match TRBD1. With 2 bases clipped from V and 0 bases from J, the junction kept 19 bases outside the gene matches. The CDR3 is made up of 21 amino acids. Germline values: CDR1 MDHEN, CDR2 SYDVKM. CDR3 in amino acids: CASSLGYSKPDRESSYNEQFF. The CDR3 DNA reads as TGTGCCAGCAGTTTAGGCTATTCCAAACCCGACAGGGAGAGCTCCTACAATGAGCAGTTCTTC.

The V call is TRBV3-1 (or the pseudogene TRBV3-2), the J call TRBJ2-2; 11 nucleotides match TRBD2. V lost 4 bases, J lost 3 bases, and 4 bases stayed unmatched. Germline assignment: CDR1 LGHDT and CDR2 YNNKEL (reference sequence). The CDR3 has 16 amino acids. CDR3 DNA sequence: TGTGCCAGCAGCCTCACTAGCGGGGGTTACACCGGGGAGCTGTTTTTT. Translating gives CASSLTSGGYTGELFF.

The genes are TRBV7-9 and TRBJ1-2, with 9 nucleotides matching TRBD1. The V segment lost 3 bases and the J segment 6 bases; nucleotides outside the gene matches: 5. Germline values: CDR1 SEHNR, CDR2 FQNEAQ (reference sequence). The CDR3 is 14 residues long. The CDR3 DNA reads TGTGCCAGCAGCTTCGGGGACAGGGACAATGGCTACACCTTC. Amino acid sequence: CASSFGDRDNGYTF.

CDR3 sequence (DNA): TGTGCCAGCAGTGCCTCCTTTGGGGGGGCCTACGAGCAGTACTTC. It codes for CASSASFGGAYEQYF. The V call is TRBV28, the J call TRBJ2-7; TRBD2 agrees at 7 bases. Unmatched junction bases numbered 9, after V lost 5 bases and J lost 2 bases. The CDR3 totals 15 residues. CDR1 and CDR2 (germline): MDHEN, SYDVKM. The full variable domain, with the rest looked up from reference TRBV28 and TRBJ2-7, is DVKVTQSSRYLVKRTGEKVFLECVQDMDHENMFWYRQDPGLGLRLIYFSYDVKMKEKGDIPEGYSVSREKKERFSLILESASTNQTSMYLCASSASFGGAYEQYFGPGTRLTVT.

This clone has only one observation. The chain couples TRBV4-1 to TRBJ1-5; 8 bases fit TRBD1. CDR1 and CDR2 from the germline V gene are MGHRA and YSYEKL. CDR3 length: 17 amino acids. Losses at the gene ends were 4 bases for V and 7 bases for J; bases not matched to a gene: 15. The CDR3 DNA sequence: TGCGCCAGCAGCCCGGGGGGACGAGCAGGGGGCGGGCAGCCCCAGCATTTT. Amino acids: CASSPGGRAGGGQPQHF.

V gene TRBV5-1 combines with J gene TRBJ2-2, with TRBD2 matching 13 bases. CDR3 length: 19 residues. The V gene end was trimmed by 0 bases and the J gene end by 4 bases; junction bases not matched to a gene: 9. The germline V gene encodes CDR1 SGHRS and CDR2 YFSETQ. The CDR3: CASSLVPGLAGSGTGELFF. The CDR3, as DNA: TGCGCCAGCAGCTTGGTGCCGGGACTAGCGGGATCGGGCACCGGGGAGCTGTTTTTT.

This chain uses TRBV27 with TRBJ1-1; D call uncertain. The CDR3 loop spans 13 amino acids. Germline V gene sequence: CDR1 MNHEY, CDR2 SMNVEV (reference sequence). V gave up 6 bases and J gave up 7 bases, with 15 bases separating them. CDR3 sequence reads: CASSASGRIEAFF. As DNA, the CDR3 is TGTGCCAGCAGCGCCTCGGGGAGGATTGAAGCTTTCTTT.

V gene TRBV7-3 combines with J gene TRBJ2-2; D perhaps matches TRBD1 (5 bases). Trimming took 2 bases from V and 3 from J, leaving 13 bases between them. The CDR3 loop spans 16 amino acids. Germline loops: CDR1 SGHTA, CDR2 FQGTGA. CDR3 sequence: CASSLVVTAHTGELFF. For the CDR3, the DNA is TGTGCCAGCAGCTTAGTCGTGACAGCACACACCGGGGAGCTGTTTTTT.